What follows is one TCR beta chain and its context. This sample is part of a study of blood T cell repertoires in COVID-19. Turning to the study itself: PBMCs, B-cell-depleted T cells, or T cells were the source of the cDNA or gDNA that made up the material.

Produced via immunoSEQ multiplex PCR; TCRdb's table is partial and in-frame only. The data show some 220,000 clones, around four fifths seen once. The sample consisted of peripheral blood. The receptor comes from a man aged 45-60 years with acute or convalescent COVID-19.

The CDR3 loop is CASSYNGGALNEQFF. CDR3 nucleotides: TGTGCCAGCAGTTACAACGGGGGGGCACTCAATGAGCAGTTCTTC. V is TRBV6-5 and J is TRBJ2-1; 8 bases are a match to TRBD2. V lost 2 bases to trimming and J lost 6 bases; unmatched junction nucleotides: 6. Germline CDR1 and CDR2: MNHEY and SVGAGI. The CDR3 loop spans 15 amino acids.